The present T cell receptor (beta chain) was sequenced within a study of CD4 and CD8 cells across lung adenocarcinoma regions. Localized lung adenocarcinoma, a non-small cell lung cancer, affected the donors. The CDR3 loop spans 14 amino acids. V trimming: 1 base; J trimming: 7 bases; junction bases outside the gene matches: 1. Germline-derived CDR1 and CDR2 are MNHNS and SASEGT. Via MiXCR, TCRdb re-called the PCR reads, giving one row per CDR3 protein. This table holds 15,000 to 20,000 distinct CDR3 sequences, approximately 50% found once. This clonotype originated in a male donor with lung adenocarcinoma. The CD4 and CD8 labels of this study may be unreliable. This chain joins TRBV6-1 and TRBJ1-6; the match to TRBD1 covers 7 bases. Sequenced input: CD8+ T cells from the margin of a lung tumor. CDR3 coding DNA: TGTGCCAGCAGTGAAGGACAGGGAAATTCACCCCTCCACTTT. This gives the protein CASSEGQGNSPLHF.